This TCR beta chain was obtained from a study of T cells after posttransplantation cyclophosphamide. Findings and caveats of the study: TRB clonality was highly associated with recipient CMV seropositivity and reactivation. TRB overlap between skin or GI tissue T cells and blood was limited.

V lost 6 bases, J lost 2 bases, and 5 bases stayed unmatched. CDR3 length: 14 amino acids. Germline V lookup: CDR1 MNHNS, CDR2 SASEGT. Sequencing was performed with immunoSEQ multiplex PCR; in TCRdb, only in-frame clones are kept and a portion is missing. The sample shows tens of thousands of clones, just under 95% of them seen only once. This clone was recorded only once. The antigen is not known. Sequenced input: PBMCs. V usage is TRBV6-1 and J usage is TRBJ2-7; 9 bases are a match to TRBD1. The clonotype was recovered from a woman in her 30s in good health and a related stem cell transplant donor. CDR3 DNA: TGTGCCAGCAGCCGACAGGGGGGGACCTACGAGCAGTACTTC. Translating gives CASSRQGGTYEQYF.